Each of the 3 T cell receptor beta chains below was sequenced from the same sample in a study of blood T cell repertoires in COVID-19. Measured with immunoSEQ multiplex PCR; TCRdb has only the in-frame clones, and not every one. The sample includes approximately 290,000 clones, around 90% of them seen just once. Sequencing was carried out using PBMCs or T cells enriched from blood (not recorded which). The receptor source for this set is a woman aged 18-29 years with acute COVID-19.

The chain is built from TRBV5-1 and TRBJ2-6; TRBD1 might be the D (5 bases). V lost 2 bases and J lost 2, with 8 bases in between. The CDR3 is 15 residues long. Germline V gene sequence: CDR1 SGHRS, CDR2 YFSETQ. The CDR3 here is CASSFSRAGANVLTF. The CDR3 region has the DNA TGCGCCAGCAGCTTCAGCAGGGCTGGGGCCAACGTCCTGACTTTC.

The chain joins TRBV2 to TRBJ2-1; D may be TRBD2 (6 bases). Germline loops: CDR1 SNHLY, CDR2 FYNNEI. CDR3 size: 16 residues. Trimming removed 6 bases from V and 7 bases from J, with 22 bases in between. The CDR3 loop is CASRPKRAGITNEQFF. CDR3 nucleotide sequence: TGTGCCAGCAGGCCCAAGAGGGCGGGAATCACGAATGAGCAGTTCTTC.

DNA of the CDR3: TGTGCCAGCAGCCCCCAGACAGGGCCGGGAGAGACCCAGTACTTC. This sequence encodes CASSPQTGPGETQYF. J is TRBJ2-5 and V is TRBV7-2; TRBD1 aligns across 7 bases. V shed 5 bases, J shed 4 bases, and the junction held 10 bases outside the gene matches. Germline V CDR1 and CDR2: SGHTA, FQGNSA. The CDR3 is 15 residues long.